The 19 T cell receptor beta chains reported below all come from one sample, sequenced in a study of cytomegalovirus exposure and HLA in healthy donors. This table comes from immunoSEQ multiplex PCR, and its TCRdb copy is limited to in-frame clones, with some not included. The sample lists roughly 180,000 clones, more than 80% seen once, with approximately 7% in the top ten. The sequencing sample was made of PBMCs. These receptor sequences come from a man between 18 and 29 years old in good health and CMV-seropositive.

The CDR3 coding sequence is TGTGCCAGTAGTATGGAGACAGGGCCCCACGAGCAGTACTTC. The encoded protein is CASSMETGPHEQYF. The J gene is TRBJ2-7, the V gene TRBV19; 7 positions match TRBD1. Trimming took 3 bases from V and 5 from J; bases not matched to a gene: 7. CDR1 and CDR2 from the germline V gene are LNHDA and SQIVND (reference sequence). The CDR3 consists of 14 residues.

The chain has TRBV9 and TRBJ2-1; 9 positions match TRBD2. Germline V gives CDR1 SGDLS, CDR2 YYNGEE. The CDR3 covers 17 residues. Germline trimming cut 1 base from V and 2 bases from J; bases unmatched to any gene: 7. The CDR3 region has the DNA TGTGCCAGCAGCGTAACAAGTGGGACTAGCCCCTACAATGAGCAGTTCTTC. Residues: CASSVTSGTSPYNEQFF.

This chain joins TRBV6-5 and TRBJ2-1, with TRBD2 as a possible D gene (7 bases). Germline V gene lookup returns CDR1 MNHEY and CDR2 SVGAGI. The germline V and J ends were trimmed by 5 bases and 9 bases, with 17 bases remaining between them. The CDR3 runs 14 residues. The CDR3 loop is CASSRRGGEGEQFF. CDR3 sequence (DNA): TGTGCCAGCAGTCGACGAGGGGGGGAAGGTGAGCAGTTCTTC.

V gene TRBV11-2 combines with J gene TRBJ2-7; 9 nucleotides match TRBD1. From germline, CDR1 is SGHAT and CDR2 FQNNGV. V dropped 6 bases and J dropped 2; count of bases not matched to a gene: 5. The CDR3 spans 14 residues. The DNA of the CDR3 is TGTGCCAGCAGGCTGGGACAGGGAGCCTACGAGCAGTACTTC. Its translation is CASRLGQGAYEQYF.

CDR3 residues: CASSPGTGKKETQYF. CDR3 nucleotide sequence: TGTGCCAGCAGCCCAGGGACAGGGAAGAAAGAGACCCAGTACTTC. J is TRBJ2-5 and V is TRBV11-2, with 9 positions matching TRBD1. Germline V CDR1 and CDR2: SGHAT, FQNNGV. The trim removed 5 bases at V and 3 bases at J, leaving 7 bases unmatched. The CDR3 consists of 15 residues. Drawing the rest from reference TRBV11-2 and TRBJ2-5, the complete variable domain is EAGVAQSPRYKIIEKRQSVAFWCNPISGHATLYWYQQILGQGPKLLIQFQNNGVVDDSQLPKDRFSAERLKGVDSTLKIQPAKLEDSAVYLCASSPGTGKKETQYFGPGTRLLVL.

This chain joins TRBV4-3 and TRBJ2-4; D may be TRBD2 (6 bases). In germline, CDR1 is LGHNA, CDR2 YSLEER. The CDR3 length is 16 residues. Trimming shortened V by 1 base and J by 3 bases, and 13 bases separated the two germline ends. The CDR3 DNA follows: TGCGCCAGCAGCCAAGTCTCAGCGGAGGGCAAAAACATTCAGTACTTC. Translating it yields CASSQVSAEGKNIQYF.

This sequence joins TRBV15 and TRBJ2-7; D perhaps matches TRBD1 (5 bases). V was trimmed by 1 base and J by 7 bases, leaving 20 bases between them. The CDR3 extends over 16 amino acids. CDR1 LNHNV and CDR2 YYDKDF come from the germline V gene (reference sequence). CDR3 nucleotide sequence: TGTGCCACCAGCAGAGGATATCGTGACAGAGTGATAGAGCAGTACTTC. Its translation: CATSRGYRDRVIEQYF.

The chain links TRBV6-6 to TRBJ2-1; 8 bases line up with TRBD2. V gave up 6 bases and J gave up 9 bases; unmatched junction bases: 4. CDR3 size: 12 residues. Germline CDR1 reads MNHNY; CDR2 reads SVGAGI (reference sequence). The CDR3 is CASSQTSGEQFF. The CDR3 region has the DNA TGTGCCAGCAGCCAAACTAGCGGTGAGCAGTTCTTC.

The CDR3 spells CASSLGSGSSYEQYF. CDR3 bases: TGCGCCAGCAGCCTGGGTAGCGGGAGCTCCTACGAGCAGTACTTC. The chain has TRBV4-3 and TRBJ2-7; 9 nucleotides line up with TRBD2. There are 15 residues in the CDR3. Germline trimming cut 4 bases from V and 0 bases from J; bases unmatched to any gene: 4. Germline lookup yields CDR1 LGHNA and CDR2 YSLEER.

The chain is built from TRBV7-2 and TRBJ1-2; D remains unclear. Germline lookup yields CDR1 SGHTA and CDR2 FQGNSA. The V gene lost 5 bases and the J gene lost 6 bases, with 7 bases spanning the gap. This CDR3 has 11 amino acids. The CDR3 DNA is TGTGCCAGCAGCAGAGGCAATGGCTACACCTTC. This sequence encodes CASSRGNGYTF.

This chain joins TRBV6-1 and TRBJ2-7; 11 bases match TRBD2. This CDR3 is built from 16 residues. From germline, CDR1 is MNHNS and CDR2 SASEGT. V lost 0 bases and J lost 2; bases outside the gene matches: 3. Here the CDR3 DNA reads TGTGCCAGCAGTGAAGCTCTAGCGGGAGGCACCTACGAGCAGTACTTC. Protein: CASSEALAGGTYEQYF.

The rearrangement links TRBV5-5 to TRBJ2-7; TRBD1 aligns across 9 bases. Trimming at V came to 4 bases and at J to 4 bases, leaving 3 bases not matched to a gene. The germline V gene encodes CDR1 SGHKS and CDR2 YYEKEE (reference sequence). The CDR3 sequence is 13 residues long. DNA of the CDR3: TGTGCCAGCAGCAAGGACAGGGGTTACGAGCAGTACTTC. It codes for CASSKDRGYEQYF.

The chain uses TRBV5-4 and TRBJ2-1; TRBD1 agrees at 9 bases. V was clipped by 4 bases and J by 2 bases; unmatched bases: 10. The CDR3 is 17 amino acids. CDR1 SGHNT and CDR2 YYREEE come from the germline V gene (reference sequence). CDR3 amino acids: CASSGGKRTGAYNEQFF. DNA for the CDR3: TGTGCCAGCAGCGGGGGTAAAAGGACAGGGGCCTACAATGAGCAGTTCTTC. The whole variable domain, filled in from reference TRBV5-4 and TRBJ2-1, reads ETGVTQSPTHLIKTRGQQVTLRCSSQSGHNTVSWYQQALGQGPQFIFQYYREEENGRGNFPPRFSGLQFPNYSSELNVNALELDDSALYLCASSGGKRTGAYNEQFFGPGTRLTVL.

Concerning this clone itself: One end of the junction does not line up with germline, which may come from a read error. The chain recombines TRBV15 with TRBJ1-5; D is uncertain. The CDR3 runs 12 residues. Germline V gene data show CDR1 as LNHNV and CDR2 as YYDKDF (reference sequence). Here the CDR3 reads CATSRDLRVSAW. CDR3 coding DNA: TGTGCCACCAGCAGAGATTTGCGGGTTTCGGCCTGG.

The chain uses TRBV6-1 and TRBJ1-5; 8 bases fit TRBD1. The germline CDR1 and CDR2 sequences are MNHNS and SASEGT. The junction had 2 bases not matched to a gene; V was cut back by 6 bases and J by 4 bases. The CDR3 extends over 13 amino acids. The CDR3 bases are TGTGCCAGCAGAACAGGGGGGAATCAGCCCCAGCATTTT. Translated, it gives CASRTGGNQPQHF.

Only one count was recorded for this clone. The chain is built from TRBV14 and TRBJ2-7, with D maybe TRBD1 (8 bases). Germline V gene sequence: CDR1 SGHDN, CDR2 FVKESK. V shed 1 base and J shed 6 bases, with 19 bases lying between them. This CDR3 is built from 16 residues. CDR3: CASSQAYRGGRGEQYF. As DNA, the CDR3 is TGTGCCAGCAGCCAAGCTTACAGGGGGGGTCGAGGCGAGCAGTACTTC. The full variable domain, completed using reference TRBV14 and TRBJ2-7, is EAGVTQFPSHSVIEKGQTVTLRCDPISGHDNLYWYRRVMGKEIKFLLHFVKESKQDESGMPNNRFLAERTGGTYSTLKVQPAELEDSGVYFCASSQAYRGGRGEQYFGPGTRLTVT.

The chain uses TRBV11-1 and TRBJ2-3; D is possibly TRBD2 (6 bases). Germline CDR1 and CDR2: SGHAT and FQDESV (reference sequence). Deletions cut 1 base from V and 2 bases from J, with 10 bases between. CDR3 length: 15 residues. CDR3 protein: CASSLEQRVTDTQYF. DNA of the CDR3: TGTGCCAGCAGCTTAGAACAGCGGGTCACAGATACGCAGTATTTT.

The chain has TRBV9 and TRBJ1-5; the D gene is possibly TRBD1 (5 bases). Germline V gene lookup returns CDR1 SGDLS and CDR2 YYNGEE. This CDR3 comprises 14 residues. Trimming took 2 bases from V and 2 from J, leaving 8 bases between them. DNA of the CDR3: TGTGCCAGCAGCGTGTCGGGGGGCAATCAGCCCCAGCATTTT. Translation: CASSVSGGNQPQHF. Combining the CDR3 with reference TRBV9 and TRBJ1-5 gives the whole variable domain DSGVTQTPKHLITATGQRVTLRCSPRSGDLSVYWYQQSLDQGLQFLIQYYNGEERAKGNILERFSAQQFPDLHSELNLSSLELGDSALYFCASSVSGGNQPQHFGDGTRLSIL.

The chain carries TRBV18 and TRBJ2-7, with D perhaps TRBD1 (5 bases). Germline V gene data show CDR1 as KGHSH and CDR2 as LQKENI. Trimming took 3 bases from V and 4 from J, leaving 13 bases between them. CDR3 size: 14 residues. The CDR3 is CASSPTSGIYEQYF. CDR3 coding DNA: TGTGCCAGCTCACCGACTTCAGGGATTTACGAGCAGTACTTC.